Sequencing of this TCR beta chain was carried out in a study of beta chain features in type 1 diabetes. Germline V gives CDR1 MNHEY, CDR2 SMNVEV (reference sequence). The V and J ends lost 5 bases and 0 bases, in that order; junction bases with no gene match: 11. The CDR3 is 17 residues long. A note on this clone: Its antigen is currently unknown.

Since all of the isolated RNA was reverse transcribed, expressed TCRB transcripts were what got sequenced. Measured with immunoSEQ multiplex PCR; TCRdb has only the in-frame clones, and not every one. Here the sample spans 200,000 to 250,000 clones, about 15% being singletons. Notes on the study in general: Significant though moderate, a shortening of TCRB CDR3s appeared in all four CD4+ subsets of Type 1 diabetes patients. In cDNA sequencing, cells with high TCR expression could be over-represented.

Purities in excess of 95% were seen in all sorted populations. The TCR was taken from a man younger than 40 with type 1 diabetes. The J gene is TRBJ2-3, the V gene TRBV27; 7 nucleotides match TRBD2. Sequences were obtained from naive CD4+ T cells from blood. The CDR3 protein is CASSAFAYGGSTDTQYF. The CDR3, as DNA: TGTGCCAGCAGTGCATTCGCGTACGGGGGGAGCACAGATACGCAGTATTTT.